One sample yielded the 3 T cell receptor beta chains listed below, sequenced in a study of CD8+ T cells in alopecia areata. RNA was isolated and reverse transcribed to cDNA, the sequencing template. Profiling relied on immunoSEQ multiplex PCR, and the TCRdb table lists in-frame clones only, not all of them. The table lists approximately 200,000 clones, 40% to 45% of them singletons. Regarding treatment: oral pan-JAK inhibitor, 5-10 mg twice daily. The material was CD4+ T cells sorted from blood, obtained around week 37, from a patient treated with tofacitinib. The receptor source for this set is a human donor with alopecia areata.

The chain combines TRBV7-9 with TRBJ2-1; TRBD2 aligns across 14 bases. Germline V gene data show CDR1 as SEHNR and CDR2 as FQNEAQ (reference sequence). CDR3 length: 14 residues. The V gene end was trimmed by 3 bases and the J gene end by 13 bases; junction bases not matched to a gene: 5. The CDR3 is CASSFSGTSGRQFF. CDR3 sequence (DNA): TGTGCCAGCAGCTTTTCCGGGACTAGCGGGAGACAGTTCTTC.

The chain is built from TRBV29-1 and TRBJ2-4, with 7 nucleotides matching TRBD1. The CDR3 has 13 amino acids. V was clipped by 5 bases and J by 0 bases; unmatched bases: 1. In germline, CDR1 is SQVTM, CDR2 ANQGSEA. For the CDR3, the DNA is TGCAGCGTTACAGGGGTAGCCAAAAACATTCAGTACTTC. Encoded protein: CSVTGVAKNIQYF.

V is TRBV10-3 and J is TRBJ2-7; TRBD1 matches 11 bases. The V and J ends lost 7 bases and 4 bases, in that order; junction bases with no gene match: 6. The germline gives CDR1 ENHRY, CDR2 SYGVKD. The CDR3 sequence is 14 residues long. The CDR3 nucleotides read TGTGCCATCACCCCGGGACAGGGGGTTTACGAGCAGTACTTC. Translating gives CAITPGQGVYEQYF.